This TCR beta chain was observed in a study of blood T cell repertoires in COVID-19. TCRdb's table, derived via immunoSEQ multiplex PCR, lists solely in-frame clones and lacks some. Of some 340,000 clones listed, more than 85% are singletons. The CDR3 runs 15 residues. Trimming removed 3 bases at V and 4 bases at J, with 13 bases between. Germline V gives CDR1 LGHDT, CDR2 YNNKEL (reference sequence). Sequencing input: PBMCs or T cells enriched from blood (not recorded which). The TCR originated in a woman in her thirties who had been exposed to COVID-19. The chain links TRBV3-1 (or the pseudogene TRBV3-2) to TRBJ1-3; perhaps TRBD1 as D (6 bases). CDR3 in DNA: TGTGCCAGCAGCCAGGGCAGGGGAGGGGGAAACACCATATATTTT. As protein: CASSQGRGGGNTIYF.